The rows below give T cell receptor beta chains drawn from one sample of a study of beta chain features in type 1 diabetes. Repertoires were generated with immunoSEQ multiplex PCR, while TCRdb's copy carries only in-frame clones and drops some. Of about 160,000 clones detected, roughly 8% appear once; the ten largest clones hold 0.5%. Sequencing was carried out using central memory CD4+ T cells from blood. Source of these receptors: a man aged 18 to 29 with type 1 diabetes. Both conserved end residues are trimmed from each CDR3. The D gene is left open where the match is weak. Size is stated for part of the rows, as once, few or many counts, or as a class when the clone is expanded.

>TRBV6-6|NA|TRBD2
ASSRPGGATETQY
>TRBV30|few|NA
AWKVTHNTGELF
>TRBV19|few|NA
ASSTSRTDSAGYT
>TRBV29-1|NA|TRBD1
SVARQGLSDEQY
>TRBV28|many|NA
ASVGGAGEKLF
>TRBV9|NA|TRBD2
ASSATSGMPSGQF
>TRBV7-9|few|TRBD1
ASSLAETGPYGYT
>TRBV28|few|NA
ASSLYGIMNTEAF
>TRBV7-7|few|TRBD2
ASSLASGSVRNTGELF
>TRBV30|NA|NA
AWSQRDTEAF
>TRBV5-6|NA|TRBD1
ASSADRNYEQY
>TRBV6-5|NA|NA
ASSDINLNYGYT
>TRBV5-1|few|TRBD1
ASPDRGDQETQY